Below are 29 T cell receptor beta chains sequenced from a single sample in a study of blood T cell repertoires in COVID-19. Clones were read by immunoSEQ multiplex PCR, and TCRdb kept only the in-frame ones, dropping some. Of about 150,000 clones in the sample, about four fifths were seen once. The sequencing sample was made of peripheral blood. These receptors originate from a woman aged 55 to 70 with acute or convalescent COVID-19.

The genes are TRBV30 and TRBJ1-1; no reliable D call. CDR3 size: 11 residues. CDR1 is GTSNPN and CDR2 is SVGIG in the germline V gene (reference sequence). V was clipped by 3 bases and J by 8 bases, with 10 bases between them. CDR3: CAWSPRIEAFF. The CDR3 nucleotides are TGTGCCTGGAGCCCGAGGATAGAAGCTTTCTTT. The variable domain in full, with the rest retrieved from reference TRBV30 and TRBJ1-1, is SQTIHQWPATLVQPVGSPLSLECTVEGTSNPNLYWYRQAAGRGLQLLFYSVGIGQISSEVPQNLSASRPQDRQFILSSKKLLLSDSGFYLCAWSPRIEAFFGQGTRLTVV.

The rearrangement uses TRBV6-1 and TRBJ1-5, with no clear D. In germline, CDR1 is MNHNS, CDR2 SASEGT. The CDR3 covers 14 residues. V lost 0 bases, J lost 5 bases, and 8 bases lay in between. The CDR3, as DNA: TGTGCCAGCAGTGAAGCGGTCGGGGATCAGCCCCAGCATTTT. Its translation: CASSEAVGDQPQHF.

This chain links TRBV19 with TRBJ2-5, with a tentative D call TRBD2 (6 bases). This CDR3 spans 13 amino acids. The ends were cut back, 6 bases at V and 2 bases at J, with 10 bases in the middle. CDR1 LNHDA and CDR2 SQIVND come from the germline V gene (reference sequence). The CDR3 sequence is CASRDYTQETQYF. The CDR3 DNA reads as TGTGCCAGTAGGGACTACACGCAAGAGACCCAGTACTTC.

This clone was seen more than once but under ten times. The chain uses TRBV7-9 and TRBJ2-1; D is possibly TRBD2 (5 bases). V gave up 5 bases and J gave up 9 bases, with 11 bases separating them. Germline CDR1 and CDR2: SEHNR and FQNEAQ (reference sequence). CDR3 length equals 12 residues. Here the CDR3 reads CASSNLRGEQFF. CDR3 coding DNA: TGTGCCAGCAGCAACCTTCGGGGTGAGCAGTTCTTC.

The chain joins TRBV27 to TRBJ1-4; D is perhaps TRBD1 (6 bases). The V end was cut by 5 bases, the J end by 2 bases, with 15 bases between. CDR1 and CDR2 from the germline V gene are MNHEY and SMNVEV (reference sequence). The CDR3 has 16 amino acids. CDR3 coding DNA: TGTGCCAGCAGTGTTCACAGGGCTTCGACTAATGAAAAACTGTTTTTT. It encodes CASSVHRASTNEKLFF.

This clone has just a few counts. Within the sample, other DNA sequences also encode this same CDR3. The rearrangement uses TRBV10-1 and TRBJ1-1, with 8 bases matching TRBD1. The trim removed 6 bases at V and 1 base at J, leaving 1 base unmatched. Looked up from germline, CDR1 is WNHNN and CDR2 is SYGVQD (reference sequence). The CDR3 extends over 13 amino acids. The CDR3, as DNA: TGCGCCAGCAGCAGGGGGCAGAACACTGAAGCTTTCTTT. Its protein product is CASSRGQNTEAFF.

This clone was detected only once. The genes are TRBV7-3 and TRBJ1-6; 9 positions agree with TRBD1. CDR3 size: 15 residues. The germline gives CDR1 SGHTA, CDR2 FQGTGA. V shed 5 bases and J 7 bases; nucleotides not matched to a gene: 6. The CDR3 protein is CASSLGTGRNSPLHF. In DNA, the CDR3 is TGTGCCAGCAGCCTCGGGACAGGGAGGAATTCACCCCTCCACTTT.

The chain recombines TRBV9 with TRBJ1-1, with TRBD1 as a possible D gene (5 bases). Germline V CDR1 and CDR2: SGDLS, YYNGEE. Trimming stripped 0 bases from V and 0 bases from J, with 9 bases between. The CDR3 has 15 amino acids. CDR3 sequence (DNA): TGTGCCAGCAGCGTAGATGTGACAGTGAACACTGAAGCTTTCTTT. It yields the protein CASSVDVTVNTEAFF.

This chain uses TRBV5-1 with TRBJ2-5, with D unclear. Deletions cut 7 bases from V and 2 bases from J, with 12 bases between. Germline CDR1 and CDR2: SGHRS and YFSETQ. The CDR3 is made up of 13 amino acids. CDR3 coding DNA: TGCGCCAGCTCCCCGACTGTTCAAGAGACCCAGTACTTC. Its protein is CASSPTVQETQYF.

The chain joins TRBV6-1 to TRBJ1-5, with 10 bases lining up with TRBD1. The V gene end was trimmed by 3 bases and the J gene end by 7 bases; junction bases not matched to a gene: 6. Germline V CDR1 and CDR2: MNHNS, SASEGT. The CDR3 sequence is 15 residues long. CDR3 coding DNA: TGTGCCAGCAGTGAGACAGGGACAGGGGCCCAGCCCCAGCATTTT. Its translation is CASSETGTGAQPQHF.

The rearrangement uses TRBV6-5 and TRBJ1-1; D is possibly TRBD1 (5 bases). From germline, CDR1 is MNHEY and CDR2 SVGAGI. Between the trimmed V and J ends, which lost 7 bases and 3 bases, there was a span of 15 bases. This CDR3 has 14 amino acids. CDR3 loop: CASKQGGRDTEAFF. The CDR3 DNA follows: TGTGCCAGCAAGCAGGGAGGGAGGGACACTGAAGCTTTCTTT.

V usage is TRBV30 and J usage is TRBJ1-3, with TRBD1 matching over 7 bases. Trimming took 5 bases from V and 0 from J; bases not matched to a gene: 4. Germline lookup yields CDR1 GTSNPN and CDR2 SVGIG (reference sequence). This CDR3 has 14 residues. The DNA for the CDR3 is TGTGCCTGGGGGACAGCGATCTCTGGAAACACCATATATTTT. Amino acid sequence: CAWGTAISGNTIYF.

V is TRBV10-2 and J is TRBJ2-6; D unresolved. The V and J ends lost 1 base and 0 bases respectively, with 4 bases between them. CDR1 and CDR2 from the germline V gene are WSHSY and SAAADI. The CDR3 extends over 15 amino acids. The CDR3 spells CASSEFNSGANVLTF. The CDR3 DNA reads TGCGCCAGCAGTGAGTTCAACTCTGGGGCCAACGTCCTGACTTTC.

The V call is TRBV27, the J call TRBJ2-1; TRBD2 aligns across 10 bases. V was pared by 7 bases and J by 4 bases, with 19 bases of the junction left unmatched. The CDR3 is made up of 19 amino acids. Per the germline V gene, CDR1 is MNHEY and CDR2 is SMNVEV (reference sequence). The CDR3 nucleotides are TGTGCCAGCAAGAGCGGACGGGCGCGACTAGCGGGTTTATACAATGAGCAGTTCTTC. This codes for CASKSGRARLAGLYNEQFF.

The chain uses TRBV15 and TRBJ2-3; the D gene is possibly TRBD1 (5 bases). The CDR3 consists of 16 residues. Trimming removed 0 bases at V and 0 bases at J, with 10 bases between. CDR1 and CDR2 from the germline V gene are LNHNV and YYDKDF (reference sequence). The DNA of the CDR3 is TGTGCCACCAGCAGAGAGGGCAGGGTTAGCACAGATACGCAGTATTTT. Residues: CATSREGRVSTDTQYF.

The chain is built from TRBV5-1 and TRBJ2-2, with 7 bases lining up with TRBD2. CDR1 and CDR2 (germline): SGHRS, YFSETQ. There are 15 residues in the CDR3. Trimming removed 0 bases from V and 7 bases from J; junction bases left unmatched: 6. CDR3 region: CASSLEAGESGELFF. In DNA, the CDR3 is TGCGCCAGCAGCTTGGAGGCGGGGGAAAGCGGGGAGCTGTTTTTT.

The chain carries TRBV18 and TRBJ1-3; 9 bases are shared with TRBD1. The length of the CDR3 is 15 residues. The J segment lost 1 base and the V segment lost 3 bases, leaving 1 base of the junction unmatched. From germline, CDR1 is KGHSH and CDR2 LQKENI. The CDR3 loop is CASSPGTGSGNTIYF. The CDR3 nucleotides are TGTGCCAGCTCACCCGGGACAGGGTCTGGAAACACCATATATTTT.

J is TRBJ2-5 and V is TRBV5-1; 7 bases match TRBD1. Trimming at V came to 0 bases and at J to 3 bases, leaving 2 bases not matched to a gene. The germline V gene has CDR1 SGHRS and CDR2 YFSETQ. This CDR3 is 14 amino acids long. CDR3 DNA sequence: TGCGCCAGCAGCTTGGTTACAGGGGAAGAGACCCAGTACTTC. Its protein product is CASSLVTGEETQYF.

This sequence joins TRBV27 and TRBJ1-6; no reliable D call. With 6 bases removed from V and 3 bases from J, the gap between germline ends came to 9 bases. In germline, CDR1 is MNHEY, CDR2 SMNVEV (reference sequence). This CDR3 is 14 amino acids long. This CDR3 is CASRARGYNSPLHF. For the CDR3, the DNA is TGTGCCAGCAGGGCACGCGGCTATAATTCACCCCTCCACTTT.

J is TRBJ2-1 and V is TRBV6-6; TRBD2 agrees at 9 bases. CDR1 is MNHNY, CDR2 SVGAGI, per germline (reference sequence). V was pared by 0 bases and J by 8 bases, with 8 bases of the junction left unmatched. This CDR3 region has 16 residues. The DNA of the CDR3 is TGTGCCAGCAGTTACTCCGGCGGGGGGGACACGTATGAGCAGTTCTTC. This translates into CASSYSGGGDTYEQFF.

This sequence joins TRBV24-1 and TRBJ1-2; the match to TRBD1 covers 7 bases. The CDR3 has 12 amino acids. Germline CDR1 is KGHDR and CDR2 is SFDVKD. The V segment lost 9 bases and the J segment 10 bases; nucleotides outside the gene matches: 10. CDR3 nucleotide sequence: TGTGCCACCTCCGGACAGGACGGTGACTACACCTTC. Its protein product is CATSGQDGDYTF.

The chain uses TRBV6-5 and TRBJ2-3, with 8 bases lining up with TRBD2. This CDR3 has 16 residues. Germline-derived CDR1 and CDR2 are MNHEY and SVGAGI. The trim removed 2 bases at V and 4 bases at J, leaving 8 bases unmatched. DNA of the CDR3: TGTGCCAGCAGTTACGGCCAGCGGGGGACCTCAGATACGCAGTATTTT. This codes for CASSYGQRGTSDTQYF.

This clone showed up just once. V is TRBV9 and J is TRBJ1-2; D is ambiguous. Germline V gene sequence: CDR1 SGDLS, CDR2 YYNGEE. The V end lost 3 bases, the J end lost 2 bases, and 11 bases lay between the germline ends. This CDR3 is built from 14 residues. CDR3 sequence: CASSGHERNYGYTF. CDR3 bases: TGTGCCAGCAGCGGCCATGAGAGGAACTATGGCTACACCTTC.

The chain employs TRBV11-2 and TRBJ2-7; the match to TRBD1 covers 8 bases. In germline, CDR1 is SGHAT, CDR2 FQNNGV. V lost 4 bases to trimming and J lost 0 bases; unmatched junction nucleotides: 2. The CDR3 has 14 amino acids. CDR3 DNA: TGTGCCAGCAGCTGGGGACAGGCCTCCTACGAGCAGTACTTC. Protein: CASSWGQASYEQYF.

The chain is built from TRBV2 and TRBJ2-6; D ambiguous. Trimming cost V 3 bases and J 0 bases, with 6 bases left between them. This CDR3 region has 15 residues. Looked up from germline, CDR1 is SNHLY and CDR2 is FYNNEI. The CDR3 spells CASSDVLSGANVLTF. The DNA of the CDR3 is TGTGCCAGCAGTGATGTTCTCTCTGGGGCCAACGTCCTGACTTTC.

The CDR3 DNA reads as TGTGCCAGCAGTTTACGGGACAGGGTAGGAAACACCATATATTTT. Translating gives CASSLRDRVGNTIYF. The chain combines TRBV27 with TRBJ1-3; 9 bases are a match to TRBD1. The germline V gene has CDR1 MNHEY and CDR2 SMNVEV (reference sequence). The V segment lost 2 bases and the J segment 4 bases; nucleotides outside the gene matches: 3. CDR3 length: 15 amino acids.

The rearrangement links TRBV2 to TRBJ2-7, with D possibly being TRBD2 (5 bases). This CDR3 comprises 13 residues. V lost 7 bases to trimming and J lost 9 bases, with 19 bases between them. Germline V gives CDR1 SNHLY, CDR2 FYNNEI. The CDR3 here is CASTFGVSGGQYF. The CDR3 nucleotides read TGTGCCAGCACCTTCGGGGTTTCAGGCGGGCAGTACTTC. Filled out from reference TRBV2 and TRBJ2-7, the complete variable domain reads EPEVTQTPSHQVTQMGQEVILRCVPISNHLYFYWYRQILGQKVEFLVSFYNNEISEKSEIFDDQFSVERPDGSNFTLKIRSTKLEDSAMYFCASTFGVSGGQYFGPGTRLTVT.

The V gene is TRBV11-2, the J gene TRBJ1-4; no clear D. Trimming stripped 1 base from V and 5 bases from J, with 8 bases between. The CDR3 length is 14 residues. Germline loops: CDR1 SGHAT, CDR2 FQNNGV. This CDR3 reads CASSLVRGNEKLFF. The CDR3 DNA is TGTGCCAGCAGCTTAGTACGGGGAAATGAAAAACTGTTTTTT.

Here the CDR3 reads CAWRDRGRRNYGYTF. The DNA of the CDR3 is TGTGCCTGGCGGGACAGGGGCCGACGCAACTATGGCTACACCTTC. The chain links TRBV30 to TRBJ1-2; the match to TRBD1 covers 10 bases. V shed 5 bases and J 2 bases; nucleotides not matched to a gene: 8. In germline, CDR1 is GTSNPN, CDR2 SVGIG (reference sequence). This CDR3 has 15 residues.